This passage covers 6 T cell receptor beta chains from one sample sequenced in a study of tumor-infiltrating lymphocytes in primary liver carcinoma listed by TCRdb under 2017. Sequencing used an Illumina HiSeq 2500. A constant-region primer and ProtoScript II reverse transcriptase were used to reverse-transcribe TCRbeta-specific cDNA from around 480 ng total RNA. TCRbeta libraries were built with three nested multiplex PCR rounds, a slightly modified ARM-PCR procedure. Each of the first two PCR rounds ran for approximately 10 cycles using multiplex TRBV1-TRBV30 forward primers together with a Cbeta reverse primer. TCRdb took the public reads, trimmed them with fastp at Q25, ran MiXCR for clone calling and kept in-frame beta chains. Rows with a matching CDR3 protein are joined into one entry that keeps the most common DNA and genes. This sample holds about 310,000 distinct CDR3 sequences; nearly 60% were observed only once. The ten largest clones represent 17% of the sample.

Blood RNA was extracted from unsorted whole blood using TRIzol reagent, and germline DNA was obtained with the DNeasy Blood & Tissue kit. The material sequenced was peripheral blood. The receptor set was obtained from a woman in her twenties or thirties with primary liver carcinoma and hepatitis B virus infection.

This clonotype was observed a few times. It may be a read error: a sequence one base away is much more abundant. This chain links TRBV6-2 or TRBV6-3 with TRBJ2-2; no reliable D call. Germline CDR1 MNHEY, CDR2 SVGEGT. CDR3 length: 14 amino acids. CDR3 nucleotide sequence: TGTGCCTGCAGTTTGCGCAGGAGCACCGGGGAGCTGTTTTTT. Its translation: CACSLRRSTGELFF.

A word on this clonotype: The junction and the germline gene differ at one end; a read error may be behind it. The chain has TRBV2 and TRBJ2-3, with D possibly TRBD1 on 6 matching bases. This CDR3 has 13 amino acids. In germline, CDR1 is SNHLY, CDR2 FYNNEI. The CDR3 DNA reads TGTTCCAGCAGCATGACAGGAGTAGATACGCAGTATTTT. Its protein is CSSSMTGVDTQYF.

As for this clonotype: At one end the junction does not follow the germline gene, possibly because of a read error. The chain joins TRBV6-2 or TRBV6-3 to TRBJ1-1; TRBD1 is a possible D gene (6 bases). This CDR3 has 14 residues. Germline-derived CDR1 and CDR2 are MNHEY and SVGEGT. As DNA, the CDR3 is TGTGCCACCAGTGACTTACAGGGTCGGACTAAAGCTTTCTTT. It translates to CATSDLQGRTKAFF.

About this clonotype itself: This sequence may be a read error, since a much larger clone differs from it by one base. This sequence joins TRBV29-1 and TRBJ2-2; either TRBD1 or TRBD2 may fit D (6 bases each). This CDR3 has 12 amino acids. Germline V lookup: CDR1 SQVTM, CDR2 ANQGSEA. This CDR3 reads CSLLGGTGELLF. As DNA, the CDR3 is TGCAGCCTCTTAGGGGGGACCGGGGAGCTGCTTTTT.

On this clonotype itself: Germline and junction disagree at one end, which may indicate a read error. The chain carries TRBV6-1 and TRBJ2-1; D gene uncertain. CDR3 length: 13 amino acids. Germline V gene lookup returns CDR1 MNHNS and CDR2 SASEGT. CDR3 DNA: TGTGCCAGCAGATCCCGGATGGGGAATGAGCGGTTCTTC. It codes for CASRSRMGNERFF.

On this clonotype: The junction differs from germline at one of its ends, possibly a read error. J is TRBJ2-3 and V is TRBV6-2 or TRBV6-3, with TRBD2 matching over 8 bases. The CDR3 has 16 amino acids. The V gene's germline CDR1 is MNHEY and CDR2 SVGEGT. The CDR3 DNA reads as TGTGCCAGCGGATCCTCAAAAGCGGGAGACTGGGATATGCAGTATTTT. Its protein product is CASGSSKAGDWDMQYF.